Shown below are 23 T cell receptor beta chains from a single sample sequenced in a study of PD-L1 blockade in urothelial cancer. Time point described: pretreatment peripheral blood. The table came from immunoSEQ multiplex PCR; TCRdb's copy has only in-frame clones and leaves some out. Of more than 85,000 clones in the sample, around 87% were seen once. The source was PBMCs, collected around atezolizumab (anti-PD-L1) treatment. These receptors came from a man in his 60s with urothelial cancer.

The genes are TRBV9 and TRBJ1-3, with TRBD1 identical over 7 bases. Germline V gene sequence: CDR1 SGDLS, CDR2 YYNGEE. This CDR3 is 14 amino acids long. V was pared by 3 bases and J by 4 bases, with 4 bases of the junction left unmatched. The CDR3 spells CASSARDSGNTIYF. The CDR3 DNA reads TGTGCCAGCAGCGCCCGGGACAGCGGAAACACCATATATTTT.

The V gene is TRBV5-4, the J gene TRBJ2-1; D not certain. The ends were cut back, 1 base at V and 9 bases at J, with 14 bases in the middle. Per germline, CDR1 SGHNT and CDR2 YYREEE (reference sequence). CDR3 length: 14 amino acids. The CDR3 loop reads CASSLPQVLSEQFF. DNA of the CDR3: TGTGCCAGCAGCTTGCCTCAGGTGCTCAGTGAGCAGTTCTTC.

This chain links TRBV5-6 with TRBJ2-5; 7 nucleotides line up with TRBD2. This CDR3 has 16 residues. The germline V gene encodes CDR1 SGHDT and CDR2 YYEEEE. J gave up 0 bases and V 0 bases, and 5 bases lay outside the gene matches. DNA of the CDR3: TGTGCCAGCAGCTTGGTATCGGCGGGGGACCAAGAGACCCAGTACTTC. Translated: CASSLVSAGDQETQYF.

The genes are TRBV7-9 and TRBJ1-1; 9 bases align to TRBD1. The germline CDR1 and CDR2 sequences are SEHNR and FQNEAQ (reference sequence). The J segment lost 2 bases and the V segment lost 5 bases, leaving 6 bases of the junction unmatched. The length of the CDR3 is 15 residues. The CDR3 nucleotides read TGTGCCAGCAGCATACAGGGGGCGGTCAACACTGAAGCTTTCTTT. Its protein product is CASSIQGAVNTEAFF.

V gene TRBV7-2 combines with J gene TRBJ2-5, with 8 bases aligning to TRBD1. Germline assignment: CDR1 SGHTA and CDR2 FQGNSA. Trimming removed 0 bases from V and 4 bases from J; junction bases left unmatched: 1. This CDR3 is built from 14 residues. The CDR3 nucleotides are TGTGCCAGCAGCTTAGCCGGGACAGGAGAGACCCAGTACTTC. It specifies CASSLAGTGETQYF.

J is TRBJ1-1 and V is TRBV11-2; D gene ambiguous. This CDR3 has 12 amino acids. The V gene lost 3 bases and the J gene lost 5 bases, with 7 bases spanning the gap. Germline assignment: CDR1 SGHAT and CDR2 FQNNGV. As DNA, the CDR3 is TGTGCCAGCAGCTTGGGCGCAACTGAAGCTTTCTTT. Encoded protein: CASSLGATEAFF.

V is TRBV5-8 and J is TRBJ1-2; a weak D match, TRBD1 (6 bases). The V end was cut by 0 bases, the J end by 2 bases, with 8 bases between. CDR3 length: 14 amino acids. Germline assignment: CDR1 SGHTS and CDR2 YDEGEE. The CDR3 DNA reads TGTGCCAGCAGCTTGGTAACAGGGAACTATGGCTACACCTTC. Translated: CASSLVTGNYGYTF.

The V gene is TRBV27, the J gene TRBJ1-2; 7 bases fit TRBD1. This CDR3 region has 13 residues. Germline V gene lookup returns CDR1 MNHEY and CDR2 SMNVEV (reference sequence). After removal of 8 bases from V and 6 bases from J, the junction contained 9 bases not matched to a gene. The CDR3 DNA reads TGTGCCAGCTCCACAGGGGAGCATGATGGCTACACCTTC. This encodes CASSTGEHDGYTF.

The chain has TRBV28 and TRBJ2-1; 7 bases align to TRBD2. Trimming took 4 bases from V and 6 from J; bases not matched to a gene: 6. This CDR3 region has 14 residues. Per the germline V gene, CDR1 is MDHEN and CDR2 is SYDVKM. The DNA of the CDR3 is TGTGCCAGCAGTTCGAAGCGGGACCCCAATGAGCAGTTCTTC. This sequence encodes CASSSKRDPNEQFF.

V is TRBV10-3 and J is TRBJ1-2, with 7 positions matching TRBD1. This CDR3 has 15 amino acids. Germline assignment: CDR1 ENHRY and CDR2 SYGVKD. V was pared by 5 bases and J by 1 base, with 7 bases of the junction left unmatched. The CDR3 protein is CAISIGTDSNYGYTF. The CDR3 bases are TGTGCCATCAGTATCGGGACAGATAGTAACTATGGCTACACCTTC.

V usage is TRBV5-1 and J usage is TRBJ2-7, with 9 bases aligning to TRBD1. Losses at the gene ends were 1 base for V and 5 bases for J; bases not matched to a gene: 7. The germline gives CDR1 SGHRS, CDR2 YFSETQ. The CDR3 is 15 residues long. The CDR3, as DNA: TGCGCCAGCAGCTTGTTTCCCGGGACAGGGAACGAGCAGTACTTC. Translating gives CASSLFPGTGNEQYF.

The rearrangement links TRBV2 to TRBJ1-2; D call uncertain. The CDR3 is 13 residues long. Germline V gene sequence: CDR1 SNHLY, CDR2 FYNNEI. Trimming pared 0 bases from V and 4 bases from J, leaving 6 bases between. In DNA, the CDR3 is TGTGCCAGCAGTGAAGCGGGCAGCTATGGCTACACCTTC. This sequence encodes CASSEAGSYGYTF.

The gene calls are TRBV6-5 and TRBJ1-2; D possibly corresponds to TRBD1 (5 bases). The CDR3 extends over 12 amino acids. The V end was cut by 2 bases, the J end by 4 bases, with 5 bases between. Germline V gene sequence: CDR1 MNHEY, CDR2 SVGAGI. CDR3 sequence (DNA): TGTGCCAGCAGTTACGACAGCTATGGCTACACCTTC. This encodes CASSYDSYGYTF.

The chain carries TRBV11-3 and TRBJ1-2; D not certain. The CDR3 covers 13 residues. The germline V gene has CDR1 SGHNT and CDR2 YENEEA. V was clipped by 5 bases and J by 8 bases, with 15 bases between them. The CDR3 here is CASSPLPGGGYTF. The CDR3 DNA sequence: TGTGCCAGCAGCCCCCTTCCAGGTGGAGGCTACACCTTC.

This sequence joins TRBV12-5 and TRBJ2-3, with D unresolved. V shed 2 bases and J shed 2 bases, with 11 bases lying between them. CDR1 and CDR2 (germline): LGHNT, FRNRAP. This CDR3 has 15 amino acids. CDR3 sequence (DNA): TGTGCTAGTGGTTTGTCCTCAGTTTACACAGATACGCAGTATTTT. Protein product: CASGLSSVYTDTQYF.

This clone was seen a handful of times. The rearrangement uses TRBV19 and TRBJ2-3; 7 bases align to TRBD1. In germline, CDR1 is LNHDA, CDR2 SQIVND (reference sequence). The CDR3 sequence is 17 residues long. V trimming: 5 bases; J trimming: 1 base; junction bases outside the gene matches: 12. The CDR3 spells CASSPLRTGPRTDTQYF. In DNA, the CDR3 is TGTGCCAGTAGTCCACTAAGGACAGGCCCACGCACAGATACGCAGTATTTT.

The chain uses TRBV4-3 and TRBJ1-4; D ambiguous. Germline V gene data show CDR1 as LGHNA and CDR2 as YSLEER. The germline V and J ends were trimmed by 0 bases and 8 bases, with 13 bases remaining between them. The CDR3 contains 15 residues. CDR3 residues: CASSQERRGGEKLFF. CDR3 nucleotide sequence: TGCGCCAGCAGCCAAGAAAGGCGGGGAGGAGAAAAACTGTTTTTT.

The rearrangement joins TRBV28 to TRBJ2-1; tentative D call: TRBD2 (7 bases). The CDR3 is 15 residues long. Trimming left V 7 bases short and J 1 base short, with 14 bases between. The germline V gene has CDR1 MDHEN and CDR2 SYDVKM. CDR3 in amino acids: CASTRGGGSYNEQFF. CDR3 bases: TGTGCCAGCACCAGGGGAGGGGGTTCCTACAATGAGCAGTTCTTC.

The CDR3 region is CASSTTGTATF. DNA for the CDR3: TGTGCCAGCAGTACGACAGGGACCGCCACCTTC. This chain joins TRBV6-1 and TRBJ1-2; 7 bases are a match to TRBD1. This CDR3 is built from 11 residues. After removal of 5 bases from V and 13 bases from J, the junction contained 7 bases not matched to a gene. Looked up from germline, CDR1 is MNHNS and CDR2 is SASEGT.

This clone was found once. J is TRBJ2-7 and V is TRBV18; TRBD1 is a possible D gene (6 bases). Trimming took 4 bases from V and 2 from J, leaving 12 bases between them. This CDR3 is built from 14 residues. Germline-derived CDR1 and CDR2 are KGHSH and LQKENI. CDR3 in amino acids: CASSRRTEAYEQYF. The CDR3 bases are TGTGCCAGCTCACGCCGGACAGAGGCCTACGAGCAGTACTTC.

This clone was seen only once. This chain joins TRBV10-3 and TRBJ1-2; 8 nucleotides align to TRBD1. There are 14 residues in the CDR3. Germline lookup yields CDR1 ENHRY and CDR2 SYGVKD. The V gene end was trimmed by 5 bases and the J gene end by 4 bases; junction bases not matched to a gene: 6. CDR3 in amino acids: CAISNGQGSYGYTF. CDR3 nucleotides: TGTGCCATCAGTAACGGACAGGGTAGCTATGGCTACACCTTC.

V usage is TRBV4-2 and J usage is TRBJ2-7; D is unresolved. Between the trimmed V and J ends, which lost 1 base and 2 bases, there was a span of 6 bases. Germline CDR1 is LGHNA and CDR2 is YNFKEQ. CDR3 length: 13 amino acids. The CDR3, as DNA: TGTGCCAGCAGCCAAGGTGTAGCCTACGAGCAGTACTTC. Its protein is CASSQGVAYEQYF.

This sequence joins TRBV19 and TRBJ1-2, with unresolved D. Germline V lookup: CDR1 LNHDA, CDR2 SQIVND (reference sequence). Trimming stripped 4 bases from V and 8 bases from J, with 20 bases between. The CDR3 covers 15 residues. The CDR3 nucleotides are TGTGCCAGTAGTACCCCCGAGGCCCGAACGGGGGGCTACACCTTC. Protein: CASSTPEARTGGYTF. Filled out from reference TRBV19 and TRBJ1-2, the complete variable domain reads DGGITQSPKYLFRKEGQNVTLSCEQNLNHDAMYWYRQDPGQGLRLIYYSQIVNDFQKGDIAEGYSVSREKKESFPLTVTSAQKNPTAFYLCASSTPEARTGGYTFGSGTRLTVV.